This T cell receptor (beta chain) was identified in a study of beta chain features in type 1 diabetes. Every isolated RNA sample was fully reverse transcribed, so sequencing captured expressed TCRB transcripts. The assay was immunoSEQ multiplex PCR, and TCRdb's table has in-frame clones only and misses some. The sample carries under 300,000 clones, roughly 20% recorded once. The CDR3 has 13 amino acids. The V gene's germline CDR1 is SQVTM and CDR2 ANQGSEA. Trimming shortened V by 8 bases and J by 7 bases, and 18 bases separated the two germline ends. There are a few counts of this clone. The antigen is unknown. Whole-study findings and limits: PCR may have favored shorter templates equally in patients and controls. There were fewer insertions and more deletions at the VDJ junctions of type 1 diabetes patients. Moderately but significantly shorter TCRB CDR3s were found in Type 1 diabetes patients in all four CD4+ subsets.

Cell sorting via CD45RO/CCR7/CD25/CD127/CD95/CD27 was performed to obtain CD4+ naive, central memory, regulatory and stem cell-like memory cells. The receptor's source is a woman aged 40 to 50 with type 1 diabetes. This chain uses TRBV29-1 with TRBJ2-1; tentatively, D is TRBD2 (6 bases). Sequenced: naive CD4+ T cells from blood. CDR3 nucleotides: TGCAGCTCTTCCCCCGGGGGAGGTAATGAGCAGTTCTTC. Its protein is CSSSPGGGNEQFF.